This TCR beta chain was profiled in a study of T-cell reconstitution after alpha-beta-depleted transplantation in children. V lost 6 bases, J lost 3 bases, and 14 bases lay in between. This CDR3 has 13 residues. Germline values: CDR1 DFQATT, CDR2 SNEGSKA (reference sequence). Study results and caveats: Diversity and T-cell counts at one year after transplant derived mostly from new T cells. Reports say that about two months after transplant, the alpha-beta T cells came out of several hundred graft clones that had expanded. Several patients had high TCRbeta diversity at day 60; it came from surviving recipient T cells and thymic progenitors.

Notes on this clonotype: Its antigen is currently unknown.

The TCRbeta library incorporated unique molecular identifiers. TCRdb re-called the PCR reads with MiXCR, one entry per CDR3 protein. The sample includes 120,000 to 150,000 distinct CDR3 sequences, 7.5% to 9% of them seen just once. The sequence derives from a female patient between 2 and 10 years old who had a stem cell transplant for congenital amegakaryocytic thrombocytopenia, so the T cells may come from the graft donor. The V and J genes are TRBV20-1 and TRBJ1-2; D remains unclear. The source was PBMCs, mostly from graft donor cells, collected 180 days after TCRalphabeta/CD19-depleted stem cell transplant. The CDR3 DNA reads as TGCAGTGCCAGCTCGGGTCGGCACTATGGCTACACCTTC. Translated: CSASSGRHYGYTF.